Listed here are 14 T cell receptor beta chains from one sample, sequenced in a study of T cells in Graves' hyperthyroidism and ophthalmopathy (dated by TCRdb to about 2019). Library creation used multiplex PCR. The data were produced on an Illumina HiSeq 2000. The TCR beta CDR3 regions were amplified from RNA transcripts. A first-round RT-PCR of the TCR CDR3 used the HTBI primer set with the Qiagen OneStep RT-PCR kit. Using fastp at Q25 and MiXCR, TCRdb reprocessed the public reads and kept productive beta chains. Each CDR3 protein gets just one entry, which takes the most common genes and DNA from the rows behind it. This sample holds 500,000 to 750,000 distinct CDR3 sequences; about 14% were observed only once. Together, the top ten hold roughly 7.1% of the sample. Material for sequencing was blood. These receptors were collected from a woman aged 18-29 years with Graves' ophthalmopathy.

This clonotype was counted between two and nine times. This chain joins TRBV9 and TRBJ2-3, with TRBD1 identical over 7 bases. With 4 bases clipped from V and 1 base from J, the junction kept 12 bases outside the gene matches. Germline V lookup: CDR1 SGDLS, CDR2 YYNGEE. This CDR3 comprises 17 residues. CDR3 in amino acids: CASSPTTGAIRTDTQYF. CDR3 DNA: TGTGCCAGCAGCCCAACAACAGGGGCTATCCGCACAGATACGCAGTATTTT.

V is TRBV4-1 and J is TRBJ1-4; D is unclear. This CDR3 region has 15 residues. The V and J ends lost 4 bases and 0 bases respectively, with 9 bases between them. Looked up from germline, CDR1 is MGHRA and CDR2 is YSYEKL. CDR3 sequence reads: CASSPKPTTNEKLFF. The CDR3 region has the DNA TGCGCCAGCAGCCCGAAACCTACAACTAATGAAAAACTGTTTTTT.

This clonotype was seen repeatedly, ten times or more. This chain connects TRBV14 to TRBJ2-1; D is ambiguous. V was cut by 0 bases and J by 7 bases, with 10 bases left in between. CDR3 length equals 14 residues. Per the germline V gene, CDR1 is SGHDN and CDR2 is FVKESK. The CDR3 here is CASSQDVKGNEQFF. The CDR3, as DNA: TGTGCCAGCAGCCAAGACGTGAAGGGAAATGAGCAGTTCTTC.

This clonotype occurred many times. The chain links TRBV7-8 to TRBJ1-2; a possible D gene is TRBD1 (6 bases). Trimming pared 5 bases from V and 8 bases from J, leaving 15 bases between. CDR3 size: 13 residues. Germline V gene sequence: CDR1 SGHVS, CDR2 FQNEAQ. The CDR3 loop reads CASSPNRDLGYTF. CDR3 nucleotides: TGTGCCAGCAGCCCAAACAGGGACCTGGGCTACACCTTC. The full variable domain, its missing parts supplied by reference TRBV7-8 and TRBJ1-2, is GAGVSQSPRYKVAKRGQDVALRCDPISGHVSLFWYQQALGQGPEFLTYFQNEAQLDKSGLPSDRFFAERPEGSVSTLKIQRTQQEDSAVYLCASSPNRDLGYTFGSGTRLTVV.

This clonotype occurred many times. The rearrangement links TRBV29-1 to TRBJ1-1, with 9 bases matching TRBD1. The CDR3 covers 16 residues. Germline V gene data show CDR1 as SQVTM and CDR2 as ANQGSEA. J gave up 3 bases and V 4 bases, and 12 bases lay outside the gene matches. CDR3 in amino acids: CSVGGLPGQGDTEAFF. CDR3 coding DNA: TGCAGCGTTGGGGGGCTGCCGGGACAGGGCGACACTGAAGCTTTCTTT.

V gene TRBV6-1 combines with J gene TRBJ1-1, with 7 nucleotides matching TRBD1. The CDR3 loop spans 11 amino acids. The V and J ends lost 6 bases and 12 bases, in that order; junction bases with no gene match: 7. Germline V gene sequence: CDR1 MNHNS, CDR2 SASEGT. For the CDR3, the DNA is TGTGCCAGCAGCCCAGACAGGGAGTCTTTCTTT. Protein product: CASSPDRESFF.

The chain has TRBV20-1 and TRBJ1-4; unclear D gene. The CDR3 runs to 11 residues. From germline, CDR1 is DFQATT and CDR2 SNEGSKA (reference sequence). V was trimmed by 6 bases and J by 8 bases, leaving 10 bases between them. CDR3 amino acids: CSASRGEKLFF. As DNA, the CDR3 is TGCAGTGCCTCCAGAGGCGAAAAACTGTTTTTT.

This chain joins TRBV27 and TRBJ1-1; no firm D call. Germline CDR1 is MNHEY and CDR2 is SMNVEV (reference sequence). Trimming removed 2 bases from V and 6 bases from J, with 13 bases in between. The CDR3 runs to 14 residues. This CDR3 is CASSLLGPRAEAFF. In DNA form, the CDR3 reads TGTGCCAGCAGTTTACTAGGGCCTAGAGCTGAAGCTTTCTTT.

This clonotype has at least ten counts. This sequence joins TRBV2 and TRBJ1-3, with D possibly being TRBD1 (5 bases). The germline V gene has CDR1 SNHLY and CDR2 FYNNEI. Deletions cut 4 bases from V and 1 base from J, with 17 bases between. This CDR3 spans 17 amino acids. CDR3 DNA sequence: TGTGCCAGCAGTGCTGGTACGTCAGGGAGGTCTGGAAACACCATATATTTT. The encoded protein is CASSAGTSGRSGNTIYF.

CDR3 sequence reads: CASSQGQGTEAFF. CDR3 DNA: TGTGCCAGCAGCCAAGGACAGGGGACTGAAGCTTTCTTT. V is TRBV3-1 and J is TRBJ1-1, with 8 bases that match TRBD1. The length of the CDR3 is 13 residues. Trimming took 1 base from V and 5 from J; bases not matched to a gene: 0. From germline, CDR1 is LGHDT and CDR2 YNNKEL (reference sequence).

Regarding this clonotype: A much more abundant neighbour one base away suggests this may be a read error. The CDR3 DNA is TGTGCCAGCACCCCCCGCCCTACCACTAGCACAGATACGCAGTATTTT. Protein sequence: CASTPRPTTSTDTQYF. The chain carries TRBV3-2 and TRBJ2-3; the table's D gene call, TRBD2, was not cross checked with the DNA. TRBV3-2 is a recognized pseudogene. There are 16 residues in the CDR3.

About this clonotype: Its ends do not fully match the called genes, so a read error is possible. This sequence joins TRBV7-8 and TRBJ2-5; 15 bases are shared with TRBD2. The CDR3 totals 18 residues. In germline, CDR1 is SGHVS, CDR2 FQNEAQ. The DNA for the CDR3 is TGCGCCAGCAGCCCTGGACTAGCGGGAGGGCCCGGGCAAGAGACCCAGTACTTC. It translates to CASSPGLAGGPGQETQYF.

Many counts were recorded for this clonotype. The chain combines TRBV20-1 with TRBJ2-1, with a tentative D call TRBD1 (5 bases). CDR1 and CDR2 (germline): DFQATT, SNEGSKA (reference sequence). With 0 bases removed from V and 3 bases from J, the gap between germline ends came to 18 bases. This CDR3 spans 17 amino acids. The CDR3 DNA reads TGCAGTGCTAGAGATCTCGACAGCCAGTTTGGCTACAATGAGCAGTTCTTC. It codes for CSARDLDSQFGYNEQFF.

The rearrangement joins TRBV19 to TRBJ2-5, with TRBD2 identical over 8 bases. Germline CDR1 is LNHDA and CDR2 is SQIVND (reference sequence). The ends lost 1 base at V and 5 bases at J; junction bases unmatched: 6. The CDR3 consists of 15 residues. The DNA of the CDR3 is TGTGCCAGTAGTATAGCGGGAGGGCCAGAGGAGACCCAGTACTTC. Residues: CASSIAGGPEETQYF.